This T cell receptor beta chain originates from a study of OX40 agonist ivuxolimab in advanced cancers. Study details: Past anti-PD-1, anti-PD-L1 or anti-CTLA-4 therapy was accepted, and 30% to 50% had received some.

Sequencing used immunoSEQ multiplex PCR; TCRdb keeps in-frame clones, though not all of them. The sample shows around 65,000 clones, more than 85% of them seen only once. This TCR came from an adult with an advanced solid tumor such as melanoma, head and neck, liver or kidney cancer. The sample in question was CD4+ or CD8+ T cells sorted from blood, obtained in a trial of the OX40 agonist ivuxolimab.

The CDR3 sequence: CASSGTGTGSNTEAFF. CDR3 coding DNA: TGCGCCAGCAGCGGAACCGGGACAGGGTCGAACACTGAAGCTTTCTTT. J is TRBJ1-1 and V is TRBV5-1; 9 bases are shared with TRBD1. Trimming cost V 4 bases and J 1 base; bases outside gene matches: 8. Germline V gives CDR1 SGHRS, CDR2 YFSETQ. The CDR3 has 16 amino acids.